Each of the 21 T cell receptor beta chains below was sequenced from the same sample in a study of patients and donors after allogeneic stem cell transplantation. TCRdb redid the calling of the RT-PCR reads with MiXCR, one entry per CDR3 protein. The top ten hold around 55% of the sample, which has around 90,000 distinct CDR3 sequences, about 48% seen once. The source material was blood, either unsorted or a sorted T cell fraction (not recorded which). The source is a human donor who was either an allogeneic HSCT recipient or a stem cell or donor lymphocyte infusion donor (not recorded which). It is not recorded whose cells these are; they may come from a transplant donor.

CDR3 DNA: TGTGCCAGCAGCCAAGAAATAGCCAGGGCTTACAATGAGCAGTTCTTC. The encoded protein is CASSQEIARAYNEQFF. The chain is built from TRBV14 and TRBJ2-1, with D perhaps TRBD1 (5 bases). Per germline, CDR1 SGHDN and CDR2 FVKESK. This CDR3 has 16 residues. V was trimmed by 0 bases and J by 4 bases, leaving 13 bases between them.

This clonotype was detected a few times. The V and J genes are TRBV7-9 and TRBJ1-2; D gene uncertain. CDR1 is SEHNR, CDR2 FQNEAQ, per germline (reference sequence). Trimming took 5 bases from V and 6 from J, leaving 13 bases between them. This CDR3 region has 13 residues. CDR3 amino acids: CASSLIWADGYTF. Written as DNA, the CDR3 is TGTGCCAGCAGCCTAATTTGGGCCGATGGCTACACCTTC.

The chain combines TRBV27 with TRBJ2-1, with a tentative D call TRBD1 (6 bases). Germline V lookup: CDR1 MNHEY, CDR2 SMNVEV (reference sequence). The CDR3 contains 15 residues. V was pared by 5 bases and J by 0 bases, with 11 bases between. The CDR3 loop reads CASSPRQDSYNEQFF. The CDR3 DNA reads TGTGCCAGCAGTCCCCGACAGGACTCCTACAATGAGCAGTTCTTC.

CDR3 bases: TGTGCCAGCAGTGGACCTAACTATGGCTACACCTTC. Protein product: CASSGPNYGYTF. V usage is TRBV6-5 and J usage is TRBJ1-2; D call uncertain. Germline V gives CDR1 MNHEY, CDR2 SVGAGI. CDR3 length: 12 amino acids. Trimming removed 5 bases from V and 0 bases from J, with 4 bases in between.

The chain employs TRBV5-1 and TRBJ2-2; D is unclear. Trimming removed 2 bases from V and 5 bases from J, with 10 bases in between. The V gene's germline CDR1 is SGHRS and CDR2 YFSETQ. The CDR3 is 14 residues long. CDR3 coding DNA: TGCGCCAGCAGCTTAGGAGAGAAAACCGGGGAGCTGTTTTTT. Translated: CASSLGEKTGELFF. Full variable domain (outside the CDR3, taken from reference TRBV5-1 and TRBJ2-2): KAGVTQTPRYLIKTRGQQVTLSCSPISGHRSVSWYQQTPGQGLQFLFEYFSETQRNKGNFPGRFSGRQFSNSRSEMNVSTLELGDSALYLCASSLGEKTGELFFGEGSRLTVL.

This chain links TRBV20-1 with TRBJ1-6; TRBD1 matches at 9 bases. CDR1 is DFQATT and CDR2 is SNEGSKA in the germline V gene (reference sequence). Trimming at V came to 5 bases and at J to 1 base, leaving 9 bases not matched to a gene. The CDR3 is 17 residues long. CDR3 sequence reads: CSAHGTGMGSYNSPLHF. For the CDR3, the DNA is TGCAGTGCTCATGGGACAGGGATGGGATCCTATAATTCACCCCTCCACTTT.

In nucleotides, the CDR3 is TGTGCCAGCAGCGTATCGGGGGGCTCTCAGCCCCAGCATTTT. It codes for CASSVSGGSQPQHF. V is TRBV9 and J is TRBJ1-5; weak D call: TRBD1 (6 bases). This CDR3 region has 14 residues. Germline V gene sequence: CDR1 SGDLS, CDR2 YYNGEE. V lost 1 base, J lost 6 bases, and 11 bases lay in between.

This chain uses TRBV20-1 with TRBJ1-3; D not certain. Between the trimmed V and J ends, which lost 5 bases and 2 bases, there was a span of 7 bases. This CDR3 is 12 amino acids long. CDR1 is DFQATT and CDR2 is SNEGSKA in the germline V gene (reference sequence). CDR3 sequence reads: CSARTTGNTIYF. CDR3 coding DNA: TGCAGTGCTCGTACGACTGGAAACACCATATATTTT.

The chain links TRBV27 to TRBJ2-7; 9 bases are shared with TRBD1. The V and J ends lost 8 bases and 4 bases, in that order; junction bases with no gene match: 6. The CDR3 length is 13 residues. Per the germline V gene, CDR1 is MNHEY and CDR2 is SMNVEV (reference sequence). The DNA for the CDR3 is TGTGCCAGCCGCGAGGGACAGGGTTACGAGCAGTACTTC. Translated: CASREGQGYEQYF.

The chain couples TRBV4-2 to TRBJ1-6, with D uncertain. V lost 0 bases to trimming and J lost 7 bases, with 13 bases between them. This CDR3 has 16 residues. Per germline, CDR1 LGHNA and CDR2 YNFKEQ. The CDR3 protein is CASSQEGSPRNSPLHF. CDR3 nucleotides: TGTGCCAGCAGCCAAGAAGGGTCTCCCCGGAATTCACCCCTCCACTTT.

The rearrangement joins TRBV5-1 to TRBJ1-2, with D tentatively TRBD1 (6 bases). V lost 1 base and J lost 1, with 11 bases in between. The CDR3 sequence is 15 residues long. Germline-derived CDR1 and CDR2 are SGHRS and YFSETQ. The CDR3 here is CASSLRPGVNYGYTF. In DNA, the CDR3 is TGCGCCAGCAGCTTGCGGCCAGGGGTTAACTATGGCTACACCTTC.

This clonotype occurred a few times. The chain recombines TRBV20-1 with TRBJ2-3; 10 nucleotides align to TRBD2. Looked up from germline, CDR1 is DFQATT and CDR2 is SNEGSKA (reference sequence). After removal of 4 bases from V and 2 bases from J, the junction contained 9 bases not matched to a gene. This CDR3 has 16 residues. CDR3 sequence (DNA): TGCAGTGCTAACAGATTAGCGGGAGGAAACACAGATACGCAGTATTTT. It is translated as CSANRLAGGNTDTQYF.

V usage is TRBV5-1 and J usage is TRBJ2-7; the match to TRBD2 covers 11 bases. CDR1 is SGHRS, CDR2 YFSETQ, per germline. There are 16 residues in the CDR3. J gave up 6 bases and V 0 bases, and 8 bases lay outside the gene matches. The chain's CDR3 is CASSLAVVAGGSEQYF. As DNA, the CDR3 is TGCGCCAGCAGCTTGGCTGTGGTAGCGGGAGGGTCCGAGCAGTACTTC.

The gene calls are TRBV12-3 or TRBV12-4 and TRBJ1-2; D is unresolved. V was trimmed by 5 bases and J by 6 bases, leaving 13 bases between them. The CDR3 spans 13 residues. As DNA, the CDR3 is TGTGCCAGCAGTCTACCGTTTTTGGATGGCTACACCTTC. Protein sequence: CASSLPFLDGYTF.

The chain carries TRBV4-1 and TRBJ2-7; no clear D gene. V was cut by 0 bases and J by 2 bases, with 11 bases left in between. Germline V CDR1 and CDR2: MGHRA, YSYEKL. This CDR3 has 15 amino acids. CDR3 sequence: CASSQEMTDPYEQYF. In DNA, the CDR3 is TGCGCCAGCAGCCAAGAAATGACTGACCCCTACGAGCAGTACTTC.

This clonotype appeared once. The V and J genes are TRBV20-1 and TRBJ2-2; tentative D call: TRBD2 (6 bases). Germline V gene data show CDR1 as DFQATT and CDR2 as SNEGSKA (reference sequence). The length of the CDR3 is 17 residues. Trimming shortened V by 0 bases and J by 1 base, and 15 bases separated the two germline ends. The CDR3 spells CSARDRKEGWNTGELFF. The CDR3 DNA sequence: TGCAGTGCTAGAGATCGAAAGGAGGGGTGGAACACCGGGGAGCTGTTTTTT.

The chain carries TRBV28 and TRBJ1-2; weak D call: TRBD1 (6 bases). Germline lookup yields CDR1 MDHEN and CDR2 SYDVKM. V was shortened by 3 bases and J by 8 bases, with 10 bases between the two germline ends. The CDR3 is made up of 12 amino acids. Here the CDR3 reads CASSFSGDGYTF. DNA for the CDR3: TGTGCCAGCAGTTTCTCAGGGGACGGCTACACCTTC.

The genes are TRBV29-1 and TRBJ1-1; unclear D gene. Germline CDR1 SQVTM, CDR2 ANQGSEA. This CDR3 has 13 residues. Trimming pared 5 bases from V and 2 bases from J, leaving 12 bases between. CDR3 in DNA: TGCAGCGTTTTAGGGCTGCTAAACACTGAAGCTTTCTTT. This codes for CSVLGLLNTEAFF.

The rearrangement links TRBV12-3 or TRBV12-4 to TRBJ1-2; 7 bases fit TRBD1. The CDR3 runs to 14 residues. V was pared by 4 bases and J by 4 bases, with 6 bases of the junction left unmatched. The CDR3: CASSSSSGGYGYTF. The CDR3 region has the DNA TGTGCCAGCAGTTCAAGCTCAGGGGGCTATGGCTACACCTTC.

The chain uses TRBV20-1 and TRBJ1-1, with D uncertain. Germline CDR1 DFQATT, CDR2 SNEGSKA (reference sequence). V was shortened by 3 bases and J by 1 base, with 6 bases between the two germline ends. There are 12 residues in the CDR3. DNA of the CDR3: TGCAGTGCTAGGAAGACGAACACTGAAGCTTTCTTT. It encodes CSARKTNTEAFF.

J is TRBJ1-2 and V is TRBV6-5, with D possibly TRBD1 on 5 matching bases. This CDR3 contains 14 residues. Germline V gives CDR1 MNHEY, CDR2 SVGAGI. Trimming shortened V by 2 bases and J by 5 bases, and 12 bases separated the two germline ends. CDR3: CASSYQIGGYGYTF. As DNA, the CDR3 is TGTGCCAGCAGTTACCAGATTGGGGGATATGGCTACACCTTC.